The 18 T cell receptor beta chains below all came from one sample that was sequenced in a study of blood T cell repertoires in COVID-19. Data came from immunoSEQ multiplex PCR; TCRdb stores just in-frame clones and leaves some out. The sample has about 75,000 clones, roughly 88% seen once. Sequenced: peripheral blood. These receptors were taken from a woman aged 45-65 years with acute or convalescent COVID-19.

The genes are TRBV3-1 (or the pseudogene TRBV3-2) and TRBJ1-2; 8 bases agree with TRBD1. Germline assignment: CDR1 LGHDT and CDR2 YNNKEL (reference sequence). This CDR3 is built from 13 residues. Germline trimming cut 3 bases from V and 8 bases from J; bases unmatched to any gene: 5. CDR3: CASSHMTGVGYTF. DNA for the CDR3: TGTGCCAGCAGCCATATGACAGGGGTCGGCTACACCTTC.

V usage is TRBV5-1 and J usage is TRBJ1-1, with D possibly TRBD1 on 5 matching bases. Germline V gives CDR1 SGHRS, CDR2 YFSETQ. The V and J ends lost 1 base and 2 bases respectively, with 9 bases between them. This CDR3 spans 14 amino acids. The CDR3 reads CASSLWTFNTEAFF. CDR3 coding DNA: TGCGCCAGCAGCTTGTGGACATTTAACACTGAAGCTTTCTTT.

The gene calls are TRBV6-5 and TRBJ1-2; 7 bases map to TRBD1. The V segment lost 6 bases and the J segment 4 bases; nucleotides outside the gene matches: 5. There are 13 residues in the CDR3. Germline values: CDR1 MNHEY, CDR2 SVGAGI. The CDR3 protein is CASSLGQAYGYTF. The DNA for the CDR3 is TGTGCCAGCAGCCTCGGACAGGCCTATGGCTACACCTTC.

The V call is TRBV3-1 (or the pseudogene TRBV3-2), the J call TRBJ1-1; D remains ambiguous. This CDR3 has 14 residues. CDR1 is LGHDT, CDR2 YNNKEL, per germline (reference sequence). The V and J ends lost 1 base and 1 base respectively, with 7 bases between them. In DNA form, the CDR3 reads TGTGCCAGCAGCCAAGTCAGTGGGAACACTGAAGCTTTCTTT. Its protein product is CASSQVSGNTEAFF.

The rearrangement uses TRBV14 and TRBJ2-1; the match to TRBD2 covers 7 bases. Germline values: CDR1 SGHDN, CDR2 FVKESK. J was trimmed by 6 bases and V by 4 bases; bases with no gene match: 0. This CDR3 is built from 12 residues. Here the CDR3 reads CASSLAGNEQFF. Written as DNA, the CDR3 is TGTGCCAGCAGCCTAGCGGGCAATGAGCAGTTCTTC.

This chain connects TRBV14 to TRBJ1-1; unclear D gene. The CDR3 extends over 13 amino acids. Germline V gene data show CDR1 as SGHDN and CDR2 as FVKESK. Trimming removed 8 bases from V and 1 base from J, with 11 bases in between. The CDR3 here is CASAPYKNTEAFF. In nucleotides, the CDR3 is TGTGCCAGCGCCCCCTATAAGAACACTGAAGCTTTCTTT.

The CDR3 DNA reads TGTGCCAGCAGCTTAGTGGCGGTACAAGAGACCCAGTACTTC. Translated, it gives CASSLVAVQETQYF. The chain joins TRBV11-2 to TRBJ2-5, with D unclear. Germline V gene sequence: CDR1 SGHAT, CDR2 FQNNGV. Trimming removed 1 base from V and 2 bases from J, with 8 bases in between. CDR3 length: 14 residues.

V and J are TRBV4-3 and TRBJ1-4, with 10 positions matching TRBD1. The CDR3 totals 15 residues. V trimming: 3 bases; J trimming: 6 bases; junction bases outside the gene matches: 4. CDR1 LGHNA and CDR2 YSLEER come from the germline V gene. CDR3 bases: TGCGCCAGCAGCCACGACAGGGGGCGAGATGAAAAACTGTTTTTT. It yields the protein CASSHDRGRDEKLFF.

The rearrangement links TRBV30 to TRBJ1-2; maybe TRBD1 (5 bases). The CDR3 covers 14 residues. Germline V lookup: CDR1 GTSNPN, CDR2 SVGIG (reference sequence). Trimming pared 7 bases from V and 1 base from J, leaving 16 bases between. The CDR3 loop reads CAFLQGGINYGYTF. The DNA of the CDR3 is TGTGCCTTCCTTCAGGGTGGGATTAACTATGGCTACACCTTC.

This rearrangement joins TRBV28 to TRBJ1-2; 11 nucleotides match TRBD1. Trimming removed 5 bases from V and 8 bases from J; junction bases left unmatched: 7. The CDR3 runs to 14 residues. Germline V gene sequence: CDR1 MDHEN, CDR2 SYDVKM. CDR3 DNA sequence: TGTGCCAGCAGTGAATGGACAGGGGGCACAGGCTACACCTTC. It encodes CASSEWTGGTGYTF.

The CDR3 loop reads CASRAGLAGSLFSYNEQFF. CDR3 coding DNA: TGTGCCAGCAGGGCGGGACTAGCGGGTTCCCTCTTCTCCTACAATGAGCAGTTCTTC. The rearrangement uses TRBV5-5 and TRBJ2-1; 12 positions match TRBD2. CDR1 SGHKS and CDR2 YYEKEE come from the germline V gene (reference sequence). V was clipped by 5 bases and J by 0 bases; unmatched bases: 12. The CDR3 has 19 residues.

This sequence joins TRBV4-3 and TRBJ2-5, with TRBD2 identical over 8 bases. The CDR3 covers 15 residues. With V trimmed by 3 bases and J by 5 bases, 8 bases remained unmatched. Per germline, CDR1 LGHNA and CDR2 YSLEER. The CDR3 DNA reads TGCGCCAGCAGCCAGACGGGGGGGGCGGGTGAGACCCAGTACTTC. Residues: CASSQTGGAGETQYF.

V usage is TRBV4-3 and J usage is TRBJ1-4; D not certain. The CDR3 extends over 14 amino acids. The germline V gene has CDR1 LGHNA and CDR2 YSLEER. V was clipped by 4 bases and J by 5 bases, with 11 bases between them. The CDR3 DNA follows: TGCGCCAGCAGCCGACGTTTGAGGAATGAAAAACTGTTTTTT. This codes for CASSRRLRNEKLFF.

The rearrangement uses TRBV7-2 and TRBJ1-5; no clear D. The CDR3 has 13 residues. In germline, CDR1 is SGHTA, CDR2 FQGNSA. V gave up 3 bases and J gave up 5 bases, with 8 bases separating them. The CDR3 protein is CASSFQRDQPQHF. The DNA for the CDR3 is TGTGCCAGCAGCTTCCAGCGAGATCAGCCCCAGCATTTT.

Comment on this clone: The sample has other DNA sequences that encode this CDR3 too. V and J are TRBV28 and TRBJ2-7; 7 nucleotides line up with TRBD2. CDR3 length: 14 amino acids. Germline V gene lookup returns CDR1 MDHEN and CDR2 SYDVKM. V lost 2 bases and J lost 2; bases outside the gene matches: 3. The CDR3 region is CASSLRGRAYEQYF. The DNA for the CDR3 is TGTGCCAGCAGTTTAAGAGGGAGGGCCTACGAGCAGTACTTC.

The chain joins TRBV7-2 to TRBJ2-1, with TRBD2 identical over 11 bases. V lost 7 bases, J lost 7 bases, and 15 bases stayed unmatched. This CDR3 comprises 17 residues. The germline gives CDR1 SGHTA, CDR2 FQGNSA. The DNA of the CDR3 is TGTGCCAGCACCCCCCGCACTAGCGGGAGTAAGGGGAATGAGCAGTTCTTC. Translated: CASTPRTSGSKGNEQFF.

V gene TRBV5-1 combines with J gene TRBJ2-2, with a weak D call TRBD1 (6 bases). Trimming pared 4 bases from V and 3 bases from J, leaving 16 bases between. This CDR3 is 16 amino acids long. Germline V gives CDR1 SGHRS, CDR2 YFSETQ. The CDR3: CASSLLGARDTGELFF. CDR3 nucleotides: TGCGCCAGCAGCCTTCTGGGGGCGCGGGACACCGGGGAGCTGTTTTTT.

V and J are TRBV5-4 and TRBJ2-7, with a weak D call TRBD2 (5 bases). Germline CDR1 reads SGHNT; CDR2 reads YYREEE (reference sequence). The CDR3 consists of 14 residues. Between the trimmed V and J ends, which lost 2 bases and 0 bases, there was a span of 9 bases. Written as DNA, the CDR3 is TGTGCCAGCAGCTTAATCGGGGTCTCCTACGAGCAGTACTTC. This translates into CASSLIGVSYEQYF. Supplemented by reference TRBV5-4 and TRBJ2-7, the full variable domain reads ETGVTQSPTHLIKTRGQQVTLRCSSQSGHNTVSWYQQALGQGPQFIFQYYREEENGRGNFPPRFSGLQFPNYSSELNVNALELDDSALYLCASSLIGVSYEQYFGPGTRLTVT.